This T cell receptor beta chain was identified in a study of CD8 T cells in Susac syndrome. A quantity of about 0.5 to 1 ug RNA underwent reverse transcription using random hexamers. One entry per CDR3 protein, called by TCRdb with MiXCR from the immunoSEQ multiplex PCR reads. The sample includes more than 150,000 distinct CDR3 sequences, around 94% of them seen just once. V dropped 2 bases and J dropped 0; count of bases not matched to a gene: 5. Germline V gives CDR1 SGHVS, CDR2 FNYEAQ. CDR3 length equals 17 residues. Healthy donors matched for age and sex were used as controls. The TCR was taken from a human donor in good health. The chain combines TRBV7-6 with TRBJ2-3, with 10 bases identical to TRBD2. Sequencing used CD4+ T cells from PBMCs. For the CDR3, the DNA is TGTGCCAGCAGCTTACCATCTAGCGGGGGTAGCACAGATACGCAGTATTTT. Its translation is CASSLPSSGGSTDTQYF.